The rows below give T cell receptor beta chains drawn from one sample of a study of cytomegalovirus exposure and HLA in healthy donors. Some clones are missing from TCRdb's copy, which holds only in-frame ones; the method was immunoSEQ multiplex PCR. The table records around 150,000 clones, approximately 89% of them present only once. Sequencing was done on a sample of PBMCs. These receptors all stem from a man aged 18-30 years in good health and CMV-seropositive. The CDR3 runs from the conserved cysteine through the conserved F or W. The order of the fields is clone size, D gene, J gene, V gene, CDR3 protein, CDR3 DNA. The D gene is left open where the match is weak. Clone size appears in some rows only: once, few, many, or a class for an expanded clone.

>.|.|TRBJ1-1|TRBV7-9
CASSLVSSGFF
TGTGCCAGCAGCTTAGTATCATCAGGTTTCTTT
>.|TRBD2|TRBJ2-1|TRBV30
CAWTSGTYNEQFF
TGTGCCTGGACTAGCGGGACCTACAATGAGCAGTTCTTC
>.|TRBD1|TRBJ1-1|TRBV16
CASSRGQENTEAFF
TGTGCCAGCAGCAGGGGACAGGAGAACACTGAAGCTTTCTTT
>once|.|TRBJ1-3|TRBV7-9
CASSLGPGSGNTIYF
TGTGCCAGCAGCTTAGGGCCAGGCTCTGGAAACACCATATATTTT
>.|.|TRBJ2-5|TRBV6-1
CASSEALVSETQYF
TGTGCCAGCAGTGAAGCCCTCGTTTCGGAGACCCAGTACTTC
>.|.|TRBJ2-2|TRBV12-5
CASGQAGGELFF
TGTGCTAGTGGCCAAGCGGGTGGGGAGCTGTTTTTT
>once|.|TRBJ1-5|TRBV28
CASTTGPAGQPQHF
TGTGCCAGCACCACTGGGCCAGCGGGTCAGCCCCAGCATTTT
>few|TRBD1|TRBJ2-1|TRBV5-6
CASSLGQVRVEQFF
TGTGCCAGCAGCCTTGGACAGGTTAGGGTTGAGCAGTTCTTC
>.|.|TRBJ1-5|TRBV10-2
CASAGGFGVGNQPQHF
TGCGCCAGCGCGGGGGGTTTTGGGGTAGGCAATCAGCCCCAGCATTTT
>once|TRBD1|TRBJ2-3|TRBV7-8
CASSLEGQGLDTQYF
TGTGCCAGCAGCTTAGAGGGACAGGGACTCGATACGCAGTATTTT
>.|TRBD1|TRBJ1-2|TRBV28
CASSSLGQGVNYGYTF
TGTGCCAGCAGTTCCCTTGGACAGGGCGTAAACTATGGCTACACCTTC
>.|.|TRBJ1-1|TRBV11-3
CASRVQGNTEAFF
TGTGCCAGCAGGGTACAGGGGAACACTGAAGCTTTCTTT
>.|.|TRBJ2-3|TRBV5-8
CASSLEATDTQYF
TGTGCCAGCAGCTTGGAAGCGACAGATACGCAGTATTTT
>.|TRBD1|TRBJ2-2|TRBV4-1
CASSQGGATGVGIAGELFF
TGCGCCAGCAGCCAAGGAGGGGCAACAGGGGTGGGGATCGCCGGGGAGCTGTTTTTT
>once|.|TRBJ1-3|TRBV5-4
CASSLPVGASGNTIYF
TGTGCCAGCAGCTTGCCGGTAGGGGCCTCTGGAAACACCATATATTTT
>.|TRBD2|TRBJ2-3|TRBV9
CASSTAGLAGGDTQYF
TGTGCCAGCAGCACCGCTGGACTAGCGGGAGGAGATACGCAGTATTTT